This record concerns one T cell receptor (beta chain) sequence. This entry is derived from a study of CD8 T cells in Susac syndrome. The RNA input was roughly 0.45 to 1 ug, and it was reverse transcribed with random hexamers. Across 54 Vbeta and 13 Jbeta, immunoSEQ multiplex PCR amplified TCR beta CDR3. TCRdb called the immunoSEQ multiplex PCR reads again in MiXCR, with one record for every CDR3 protein. The sample lists a few hundred thousand distinct CDR3 sequences, just under 95% occurring once. The CDR3 covers 16 residues. The ends were cut back, 1 base at V and 7 bases at J, with 16 bases in the middle. CDR1 is LGHDT and CDR2 is YNNKEL in the germline V gene (reference sequence). Multiple sclerosis controls were treatment-naive patients with stable or active relapsing-remitting disease.

V is TRBV3-1 and J is TRBJ2-2, with D perhaps assigned TRBD1 or TRBD2 (6 bases each). The sample consisted of CD4+ T cells from PBMCs. This clonotype originated in a human donor with multiple sclerosis. DNA of the CDR3: TGTGCCAGCAGCCAAGGACCCGGGGGCGGTGGCGGGGAGCTGTTTTTT. This encodes CASSQGPGGGGGELFF.